These T cell receptor beta chains were read from a single sample in a study of early T cells in non-severe SARS-CoV-2 infection. TCRdb redid the calling of the 5' RACE reads with MiXCR, one entry per CDR3 protein. The profile shows around 99,000 distinct CDR3 sequences, approximately 17% of them singletons. The sample consisted of whole blood, taken at baseline. The source is an adult who was a healthcare worker with PCR-confirmed SARS-CoV-2 infection or an uninfected control (not recorded which). Each CDR3 is given with its conserved first and last residue. A D gene is named only where the DNA matches it firmly. A clone size is listed for some rows: how often the clone was seen (once, few, many), or a class if it is expanded.

j_call d_call v_call clone_size cdr3_nt cdr3_aa
TRBJ2-3 TRBD2 TRBV5-4 - TGTGCCAGCAGCCCTGGGGCTAGCGGGAGGACCGCAGATACGCAGTATTTT CASSPGASGRTADTQYF
TRBJ2-7 - TRBV27 few TGTGCCAGCAGTTTATCTTTCGGCGAGCAGTACTTC CASSLSFGEQYF
TRBJ2-3 - TRBV7-8 many TGTGCCAGCAGCTTGATTGGCGGGACAACAGATACGCAGTATTTT CASSLIGGTTDTQYF
TRBJ2-1 TRBD1 TRBV2 few TGTGCCAGCAAGTGGACAGGGGCAGCGAATGAGCAGTTCTTC CASKWTGAANEQFF
TRBJ2-5 TRBD1 TRBV4-1 - TGCGCCAGCAGCCTGGACAGGGGGCCTCAAGAGACCCAGTACTTC CASSLDRGPQETQYF
TRBJ2-5 TRBD1 TRBV7-9 many TGTGCCAGCAGCTCCGAACCGGCAGGGGGCCAAGAGACCCAGTACTTC CASSSEPAGGQETQYF
TRBJ2-7 - TRBV4-1 few TGCGCCAGCAGCCTAAACCAGGGGCCCTACGAGCAGTACTTC CASSLNQGPYEQYF
TRBJ1-4 - TRBV12-3/TRBV12-4 many TGTGCCAGCAGTTTAGGTGGGGGGAAAAAACTGTTTTTT CASSLGGGKKLFF
TRBJ2-1 - TRBV29-1 few TGCAGCGTTGTCCCGACTAGTTCGCGCAATGAGCAGTTCTTC CSVVPTSSRNEQFF
TRBJ1-1 - TRBV7-9 - TGTGCCAGCCGCCGTGACGGCACTGAAGCTTTCTTT CASRRDGTEAFF
TRBJ2-1 TRBD2 TRBV7-9 - TGTGCCAGCAGCTTAGTTTCGGGGACTAGCGGGATAAAGTTCTTC CASSLVSGTSGIKFF
TRBJ2-5 - TRBV6-6 few TGTGCCAGCAGTTATACCGTCCCATTTCAAGAGACCCAGTACTTC CASSYTVPFQETQYF
TRBJ2-7 TRBD2 TRBV5-4 - TGTGCCAGCAGAGACGGGACTAGCGGACTTTACGAGCAGTACTTC CASRDGTSGLYEQYF
TRBJ1-2 - TRBV12-3/TRBV12-4 few TGTGCCAGCGCCTGGGAGGATTCGGGCTATGGCTACACCTTC CASAWEDSGYGYTF